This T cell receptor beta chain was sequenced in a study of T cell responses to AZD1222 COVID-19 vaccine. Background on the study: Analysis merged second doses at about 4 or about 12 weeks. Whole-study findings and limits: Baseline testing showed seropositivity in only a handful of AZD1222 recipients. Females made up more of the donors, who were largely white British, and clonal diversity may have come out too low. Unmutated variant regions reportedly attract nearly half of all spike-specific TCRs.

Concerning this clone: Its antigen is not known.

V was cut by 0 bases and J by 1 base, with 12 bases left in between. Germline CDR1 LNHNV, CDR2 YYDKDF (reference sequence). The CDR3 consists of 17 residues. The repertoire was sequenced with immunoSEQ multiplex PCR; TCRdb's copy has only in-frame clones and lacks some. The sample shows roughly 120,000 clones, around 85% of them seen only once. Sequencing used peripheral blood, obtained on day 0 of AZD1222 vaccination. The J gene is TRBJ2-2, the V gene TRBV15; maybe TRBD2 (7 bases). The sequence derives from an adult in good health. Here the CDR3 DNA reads TGTGCCACCAGCAGAGATGTGAGGGGGGGGAACACCGGGGAGCTGTTTTTT. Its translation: CATSRDVRGGNTGELFF.